These 22 T cell receptor beta chains share one sample of origin, sequenced in a study of PD-1 blockade in mismatch repair-deficient tumors. These receptors are not linked to any known antigen. The protocol was immunoSEQ multiplex PCR, while the TCRdb copy is restricted to in-frame clones and leaves out a portion. The top ten hold approximately 20% of the sample, which has more than 12,000 clones, 84% seen once. Specified time point: approximately nine-day in vitro stimulation with candidate neoantigen peptide 4. The specimen comprised cells cultured in vitro, sampled from a patient treated with pembrolizumab. Receptors were obtained from an adult with mismatch repair-deficient cancer.

J is TRBJ2-7 and V is TRBV19; a weak D match, TRBD2 (5 bases). The CDR3 spans 15 residues. V shed 0 bases and J shed 3 bases, with 12 bases lying between them. Germline values: CDR1 LNHDA, CDR2 SQIVND (reference sequence). The CDR3 protein is CASSIDPRRNYEQYF. CDR3 bases: TGTGCCAGTAGTATAGATCCTAGGAGGAACTACGAGCAGTACTTC. Full variable domain (remainder filled in from reference TRBV19 and TRBJ2-7): DGGITQSPKYLFRKEGQNVTLSCEQNLNHDAMYWYRQDPGQGLRLIYYSQIVNDFQKGDIAEGYSVSREKKESFPLTVTSAQKNPTAFYLCASSIDPRRNYEQYFGPGTRLTVT.

This clone was seen only a few times. The CDR3 reads CASSRRPGDGEKLFF. The CDR3, as DNA: TGTGCCAGCAGCCGGAGGCCAGGGGACGGCGAAAAACTGTTTTTT. This chain links TRBV7-8 with TRBJ1-4, with D maybe TRBD1 (6 bases). V lost 5 bases to trimming and J lost 8 bases, with 18 bases between them. Germline V gene data show CDR1 as SGHVS and CDR2 as FQNEAQ. The CDR3 is 15 amino acids.

The chain recombines TRBV6-6 with TRBJ1-2; possible D gene TRBD1, 6 bases. The CDR3 spans 15 residues. With 2 bases removed from V and 6 bases from J, the gap between germline ends came to 16 bases. CDR1 is MNHNY and CDR2 is SVGAGI in the germline V gene (reference sequence). Here the CDR3 DNA reads TGTGCCAGCAGTTACCCTACCGGGACAAAGGATGGCTACACCTTC. Protein product: CASSYPTGTKDGYTF.

This chain joins TRBV2 and TRBJ2-1; 10 bases match TRBD2. This CDR3 region has 16 residues. Trimming removed 7 bases from V and 0 bases from J; junction bases left unmatched: 6. Germline assignment: CDR1 SNHLY and CDR2 FYNNEI. The CDR3 loop reads CASNGLAESSYNEQFF. The CDR3, as DNA: TGTGCCAGCAATGGACTAGCGGAGAGCTCCTACAATGAGCAGTTCTTC. Full variable domain (rest looked up from reference TRBV2 and TRBJ2-1): EPEVTQTPSHQVTQMGQEVILRCVPISNHLYFYWYRQILGQKVEFLVSFYNNEISEKSEIFDDQFSVERPDGSNFTLKIRSTKLEDSAMYFCASNGLAESSYNEQFFGPGTRLTVL.

This clone has a handful of counts. The chain recombines TRBV5-6 with TRBJ1-1; D is perhaps TRBD1 (5 bases). This CDR3 has 15 residues. Trimming pared 6 bases from V and 6 bases from J, leaving 21 bases between. Germline V gene data show CDR1 as SGHDT and CDR2 as YYEEEE. The CDR3 region is CASIGSDRGMSEAFF. The CDR3 coding sequence is TGTGCCAGCATCGGATCCGACCGGGGGATGTCTGAAGCTTTCTTT.

This clone has a single count. The chain carries TRBV6-5 and TRBJ1-2; 8 nucleotides line up with TRBD1. Germline CDR1 MNHEY, CDR2 SVGAGI. This CDR3 contains 15 residues. Losses at the gene ends were 2 bases for V and 0 bases for J; bases not matched to a gene: 2. The CDR3 region is CASSYGGQANYGYTF. The CDR3, as DNA: TGTGCCAGCAGTTACGGGGGACAGGCTAACTATGGCTACACCTTC.

The chain is built from TRBV18 and TRBJ2-7; D not resolved. The CDR3 loop spans 11 amino acids. CDR1 KGHSH and CDR2 LQKENI come from the germline V gene. The V and J ends lost 6 bases and 3 bases respectively, with 6 bases between them. This chain's CDR3 is CASSADYEQYF. For the CDR3, the DNA is TGTGCCAGCTCGGCGGACTACGAGCAGTACTTC.

The genes are TRBV4-2 and TRBJ1-1; TRBD1 matches at 10 bases. V dropped 2 bases and J dropped 1; count of bases not matched to a gene: 1. The CDR3 contains 15 residues. From germline, CDR1 is LGHNA and CDR2 YNFKEQ. The CDR3 sequence is CASSQRDRGNTEAFF. The CDR3, as DNA: TGTGCCAGCAGCCAACGGGACAGGGGGAACACTGAAGCTTTCTTT.

The chain recombines TRBV4-2 with TRBJ1-1, with 7 bases matching TRBD1. Germline CDR1 is LGHNA and CDR2 is YNFKEQ. CDR3 length: 16 amino acids. J was trimmed by 10 bases and V by 4 bases; bases with no gene match: 18. The CDR3 DNA reads TGTGCCAGCAGCCCCCGACAGGGAAGTGTTATGGTGGGAGCTTTCTTT. Amino acids: CASSPRQGSVMVGAFF.

This clone was found a few times. The chain has TRBV18 and TRBJ2-3; the match to TRBD2 covers 10 bases. V lost 6 bases to trimming and J lost 0 bases; unmatched junction nucleotides: 6. Germline loops: CDR1 KGHSH, CDR2 LQKENI. This CDR3 comprises 16 residues. CDR3 sequence (DNA): TGTGCCAGCTCGTTACTAGCGGGGACTAGCACAGATACGCAGTATTTT. This sequence encodes CASSLLAGTSTDTQYF.

The CDR3 reads CASSDWQGASEQYF. The DNA for the CDR3 is TGTGCCAGCAGTGACTGGCAGGGGGCGTCCGAGCAGTACTTC. This chain uses TRBV2 with TRBJ2-7; TRBD1 matches 8 bases. V dropped 3 bases and J dropped 6; count of bases not matched to a gene: 7. Germline values: CDR1 SNHLY, CDR2 FYNNEI. The CDR3 sequence is 14 residues long.

The V gene is TRBV11-3, the J gene TRBJ2-2, with D unclear. Trimming cost V 0 bases and J 5 bases, with 7 bases left between them. The CDR3 is 14 residues long. Germline values: CDR1 SGHNT, CDR2 YENEEA. CDR3 in amino acids: CASSLDRPTGELFF. The CDR3, as DNA: TGTGCCAGCAGCTTAGACAGGCCGACCGGGGAGCTGTTTTTT.

The rearrangement links TRBV15 to TRBJ2-7; TRBD2 is a possible D gene (6 bases). In germline, CDR1 is LNHNV, CDR2 YYDKDF (reference sequence). V gave up 0 bases and J gave up 6 bases, with 12 bases separating them. The CDR3 runs to 14 residues. DNA of the CDR3: TGTGCCACCAGCAGAGATATGGAGGGAGGCGAGCAGTACTTC. Protein: CATSRDMEGGEQYF.

V gene TRBV28 combines with J gene TRBJ2-1; TRBD2 agrees at 10 bases. Germline V lookup: CDR1 MDHEN, CDR2 SYDVKM. Trimming removed 5 bases from V and 9 bases from J; junction bases left unmatched: 4. The CDR3 has 13 amino acids. The DNA of the CDR3 is TGTGCCAGCAGTCTGCGGACTAGCGGTGAGCAGTTCTTC. Translating gives CASSLRTSGEQFF.

This chain connects TRBV5-4 to TRBJ1-4; possibly TRBD1 for D (5 bases). The CDR3 extends over 16 amino acids. The ends were cut back, 4 bases at V and 7 bases at J, with 20 bases in the middle. The germline V gene encodes CDR1 SGHNT and CDR2 YYREEE (reference sequence). The CDR3 DNA is TGTGCCAGCAGCCACCCAGGGCAGGGCCCGGGTGAAAAACTGTTTTTT. It codes for CASSHPGQGPGEKLFF.

The CDR3 region has the DNA TGTGCCACCTCAAGCGGGGGGCTTCGAGTGGATGATGAGCAGTTCTTC. It is translated as CATSSGGLRVDDEQFF. The rearrangement uses TRBV28 and TRBJ2-1; 9 bases line up with TRBD2. Germline V gene lookup returns CDR1 MDHEN and CDR2 SYDVKM. This CDR3 is built from 16 residues. J was trimmed by 8 bases and V by 10 bases; bases with no gene match: 18. The variable domain in full, with the rest retrieved from reference TRBV28 and TRBJ2-1, is DVKVTQSSRYLVKRTGEKVFLECVQDMDHENMFWYRQDPGLGLRLIYFSYDVKMKEKGDIPEGYSVSREKKERFSLILESASTNQTSMYLCATSSGGLRVDDEQFFGPGTRLTVL.

This sequence joins TRBV28 and TRBJ1-5; D is ambiguous. The length of the CDR3 is 12 residues. CDR1 and CDR2 from the germline V gene are MDHEN and SYDVKM. V lost 6 bases and J 7 bases, leaving 10 bases between the germline ends. CDR3 loop: CASRDGGQPQHF. As DNA, the CDR3 is TGTGCCAGCAGGGACGGAGGCCAGCCCCAGCATTTT.

The chain has TRBV27 and TRBJ2-7; no clear D. Germline assignment: CDR1 MNHEY and CDR2 SMNVEV (reference sequence). V was clipped by 3 bases and J by 6 bases, with 12 bases between them. The CDR3 has 13 amino acids. CDR3 in DNA: TGTGCCAGCAGTTTCGGCCGGCGCGGCGAGCAGTACTTC. Its translation: CASSFGRRGEQYF.

This chain joins TRBV19 and TRBJ1-1; D not certain. The CDR3 has 13 amino acids. CDR1 is LNHDA and CDR2 is SQIVND in the germline V gene (reference sequence). V shed 5 bases and J shed 0 bases, with 7 bases lying between them. The CDR3 DNA follows: TGTGCCAGTAGTCTTCAGATGAACACTGAAGCTTTCTTT. It yields the protein CASSLQMNTEAFF.

This clone was observed a single time. The chain has TRBV5-1 and TRBJ2-5; maybe TRBD1 (5 bases). Germline V lookup: CDR1 SGHRS, CDR2 YFSETQ. The V and J ends lost 5 bases and 5 bases respectively, with 16 bases between them. This CDR3 spans 14 amino acids. The CDR3 is CASSQGAARETQYF. The CDR3 nucleotides read TGCGCCAGCAGTCAAGGGGCAGCCAGGGAGACCCAGTACTTC.

J is TRBJ2-1 and V is TRBV6-1; no clear D. Germline lookup yields CDR1 MNHNS and CDR2 SASEGT. This CDR3 has 11 amino acids. Trimming took 5 bases from V and 3 from J, leaving 2 bases between them. CDR3: CASSNYNEQFF. As DNA, the CDR3 is TGTGCCAGCAGTAACTACAATGAGCAGTTCTTC.

V gene TRBV7-3 combines with J gene TRBJ2-7; D may match TRBD1 or TRBD2 (5 bases each). In germline, CDR1 is SGHTA, CDR2 FQGTGA. The CDR3 covers 13 residues. Trimming left V 1 base short and J 3 bases short, with 7 bases between. The CDR3 reads CASSLKGSYEQYF. CDR3 DNA: TGTGCCAGCAGCTTAAAGGGGAGCTACGAGCAGTACTTC.